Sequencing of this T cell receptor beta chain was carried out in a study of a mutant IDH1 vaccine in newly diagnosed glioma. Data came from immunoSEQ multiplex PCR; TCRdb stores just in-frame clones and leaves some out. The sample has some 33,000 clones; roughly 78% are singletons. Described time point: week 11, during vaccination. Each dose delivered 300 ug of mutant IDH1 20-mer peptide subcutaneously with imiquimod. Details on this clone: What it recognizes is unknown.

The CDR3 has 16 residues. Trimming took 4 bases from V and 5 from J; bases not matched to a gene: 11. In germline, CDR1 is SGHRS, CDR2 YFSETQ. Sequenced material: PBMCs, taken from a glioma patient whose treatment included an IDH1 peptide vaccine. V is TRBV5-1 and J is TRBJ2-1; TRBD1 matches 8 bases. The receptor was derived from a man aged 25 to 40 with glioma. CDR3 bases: TGCGCCAGCAGCCTTCTCCGGGACAGGTCCAACAATGAGCAGTTCTTC. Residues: CASSLLRDRSNNEQFF.